Below, 29 T cell receptor beta chains from the same sample are listed, as sequenced in a study of T cell changes during pregnancy in multiple sclerosis. The table came from immunoSEQ multiplex PCR; TCRdb's copy has only in-frame clones and leaves some out. The sample lists fewer than 40,000 clones, roughly 91% seen once, with approximately 0.44% in the top ten. The specimen was CD4+ T cells from peripheral blood mononuclear cells, collected in the second trimester of pregnancy. The receptors derive from a female donor in good health, enrolled as a control in a pregnancy study.

The chain combines TRBV28 with TRBJ2-1, with TRBD2 matching over 10 bases. The V segment lost 1 base and the J segment 4 bases; nucleotides outside the gene matches: 4. The CDR3 is 16 amino acids. CDR1 is MDHEN, CDR2 SYDVKM, per germline. DNA for the CDR3: TGTGCCAGCAGTTTATCTGCTAGCGGGAGTTACAATGAGCAGTTCTTC. Protein: CASSLSASGSYNEQFF.

V and J are TRBV20-1 and TRBJ2-5; D remains ambiguous. Germline CDR1 DFQATT, CDR2 SNEGSKA (reference sequence). The CDR3 spans 11 residues. The V and J ends lost 5 bases and 0 bases respectively, with 4 bases between them. CDR3 amino acids: CSALHQETQYF. CDR3 bases: TGCAGTGCTCTTCACCAAGAGACCCAGTACTTC.

The genes are TRBV2 and TRBJ2-5; D uncertain. The assigned J gene may be wrong: the sequence end matches TRBJ2-7 better. CDR3 size: 12 residues. CDR1 and CDR2 (germline): SNHLY, FYNNEI. The CDR3 is CASKAPSYEQYF. For the CDR3, the DNA is TGTGCCAGCAAAGCTCCATCCTACGAGCAGTACTTC.

The chain recombines TRBV19 with TRBJ1-1, with D possibly TRBD1 on 5 matching bases. This CDR3 contains 13 residues. CDR1 LNHDA and CDR2 SQIVND come from the germline V gene (reference sequence). The ends were cut back, 5 bases at V and 0 bases at J, with 7 bases in the middle. CDR3 amino acids: CASSWGVNTEAFF. As DNA, the CDR3 is TGTGCCAGTAGTTGGGGGGTGAACACTGAAGCTTTCTTT.

V is TRBV5-5 and J is TRBJ1-3, with a possible D match to TRBD1 (6 bases). V was clipped by 0 bases and J by 0 bases, with 19 bases between them. The CDR3 is 19 residues long. Germline CDR1 SGHKS, CDR2 YYEKEE (reference sequence). The DNA for the CDR3 is TGTGCCAGCAGCTTGGCTGGTATGGGGGCTTTTTACTCTGGAAACACCATATATTTT. Translation: CASSLAGMGAFYSGNTIYF.

The chain links TRBV2 to TRBJ2-7, with D tentatively TRBD2 (5 bases). This CDR3 is 15 amino acids long. The ends were cut back, 7 bases at V and 3 bases at J, with 19 bases in the middle. Germline CDR1 is SNHLY and CDR2 is FYNNEI. CDR3 DNA sequence: TGTGCCAGCACGCCCCGGGGAATGGGGAACTACGAGCAGTACTTC. This sequence encodes CASTPRGMGNYEQYF. Full variable domain (rest looked up from reference TRBV2 and TRBJ2-7): EPEVTQTPSHQVTQMGQEVILRCVPISNHLYFYWYRQILGQKVEFLVSFYNNEISEKSEIFDDQFSVERPDGSNFTLKIRSTKLEDSAMYFCASTPRGMGNYEQYFGPGTRLTVT.

The rearrangement links TRBV2 to TRBJ2-7; D may be TRBD2 (6 bases). The V end lost 5 bases, the J end lost 5 bases, and 22 bases lay between the germline ends. The CDR3 runs to 16 residues. Germline V gene sequence: CDR1 SNHLY, CDR2 FYNNEI. Here the CDR3 reads CASSIPGLTLGNEQYF. CDR3 DNA: TGTGCCAGCAGTATACCCGGACTAACCCTAGGGAACGAGCAGTACTTC. Full variable domain (missing parts from reference TRBV2 and TRBJ2-7): EPEVTQTPSHQVTQMGQEVILRCVPISNHLYFYWYRQILGQKVEFLVSFYNNEISEKSEIFDDQFSVERPDGSNFTLKIRSTKLEDSAMYFCASSIPGLTLGNEQYFGPGTRLTVT.

As concerns this clone: An end of the junction does not agree with germline; a read error may underlie this. This chain links TRBV4-2 with TRBJ2-7; 7 positions match TRBD2. The CDR3 spans 15 residues. Germline V gene data show CDR1 as LGHNA and CDR2 as YNFKEQ. CDR3 sequence (DNA): TGTGCCAGCAGTCAAGGTTCTAGCGGATACTACGAGCAGTACTTC. Protein product: CASSQGSSGYYEQYF.

The chain has TRBV18 and TRBJ2-7; 12 bases align to TRBD1. The CDR3 length is 16 residues. Germline CDR1 and CDR2: KGHSH and LQKENI. With V trimmed by 1 base and J by 5 bases, 6 bases remained unmatched. The CDR3 nucleotides are TGTGCCAGCTCACCACGGGGGGGGACAGGGGGCAACGAGCAGTACTTC. It yields the protein CASSPRGGTGGNEQYF.

The V and J genes are TRBV5-4 and TRBJ2-3; possibly TRBD1 for D (6 bases). Germline V gene lookup returns CDR1 SGHNT and CDR2 YYREEE (reference sequence). Between the trimmed V and J ends, which lost 7 bases and 5 bases, there was a span of 17 bases. The CDR3 runs to 14 residues. The CDR3 DNA is TGTGCCAGCGCGGACAGACCAGACCAAGATACGCAGTATTTT. Its translation: CASADRPDQDTQYF.

In its sample, this clone was seen once. The chain uses TRBV6-5 and TRBJ2-3; TRBD1 matches 9 bases. The CDR3 contains 15 residues. Trimming at V came to 5 bases and at J to 0 bases, leaving 3 bases not matched to a gene. Germline CDR1 and CDR2: MNHEY and SVGAGI. CDR3 region: CASSTGTGSTDTQYF. The CDR3 DNA reads as TGTGCCAGCAGTACCGGGACAGGGAGCACAGATACGCAGTATTTT.

The genes are TRBV6-5 and TRBJ2-1, with a possible D match to TRBD2 (5 bases). The CDR3 contains 14 residues. Germline CDR1 is MNHEY and CDR2 is SVGAGI. Trimming stripped 10 bases from V and 6 bases from J, with 19 bases between. The CDR3 region has the DNA TGTGCCACTACGGGGTCTGAAAAATTCAATGAGCAGTTCTTC. Encoded protein: CATTGSEKFNEQFF.

The chain carries TRBV9 and TRBJ1-1; D gene uncertain. CDR3 length: 16 amino acids. The germline V gene has CDR1 SGDLS and CDR2 YYNGEE. V lost 1 base and J lost 1, with 14 bases in between. In nucleotides, the CDR3 is TGTGCCAGCAGCGTAAGTGCAGGCCTGAAGAACACTGAAGCTTTCTTT. It encodes CASSVSAGLKNTEAFF.

This clone was recorded only once. The V gene is TRBV7-9, the J gene TRBJ2-3, with 8 bases lining up with TRBD2. In germline, CDR1 is SEHNR, CDR2 FQNEAQ (reference sequence). The junction had 10 bases not matched to a gene; V was cut back by 5 bases and J by 0 bases. There are 17 residues in the CDR3. The CDR3 sequence: CASSPSRLAPSTDTQYF. CDR3 coding DNA: TGTGCCAGCAGCCCGTCGCGACTAGCGCCCAGCACAGATACGCAGTATTTT.

The rearrangement links TRBV18 to TRBJ2-1, with a tentative D call TRBD1 (6 bases). The CDR3 is 15 amino acids. Looked up from germline, CDR1 is KGHSH and CDR2 is LQKENI. The V end lost 6 bases, the J end lost 6 bases, and 18 bases lay between the germline ends. The CDR3, as DNA: TGTGCCAGCTCTCCGGCCATCACAGGGTCCAATGAGCAGTTCTTC. Translated: CASSPAITGSNEQFF.

V and J are TRBV2 and TRBJ1-5, with D tentatively TRBD1 (5 bases). The V end lost 0 bases, the J end lost 1 base, and 7 bases lay between the germline ends. This CDR3 is built from 15 residues. Germline-derived CDR1 and CDR2 are SNHLY and FYNNEI. In DNA form, the CDR3 reads TGTGCCAGCAGTGAAGCCAGGGTGAGCAATCAGCCCCAGCATTTT. It yields the protein CASSEARVSNQPQHF.

The chain has TRBV2 and TRBJ2-7, with 10 positions matching TRBD1. The length of the CDR3 is 13 residues. Per the germline V gene, CDR1 is SNHLY and CDR2 is FYNNEI. The V gene end was trimmed by 9 bases and the J gene end by 2 bases; junction bases not matched to a gene: 4. The CDR3 DNA follows: TGTGCCAGGGGGGGACAGGGGCCCTACGAGCAGTACTTC. This sequence encodes CARGGQGPYEQYF.

The rearrangement joins TRBV11-2 to TRBJ1-6; D gene unclear. From germline, CDR1 is SGHAT and CDR2 FQNNGV. V shed 1 base and J shed 2 bases, with 6 bases lying between them. This CDR3 has 15 amino acids. CDR3 nucleotide sequence: TGTGCCAGCAGCTTAGCCCCGGCCTATAATTCACCCCTCCACTTT. It codes for CASSLAPAYNSPLHF. Complete variable domain (other parts from reference TRBV11-2 and TRBJ1-6): EAGVAQSPRYKIIEKRQSVAFWCNPISGHATLYWYQQILGQGPKLLIQFQNNGVVDDSQLPKDRFSAERLKGVDSTLKIQPAKLEDSAVYLCASSLAPAYNSPLHFGNGTRLTVT.

The chain combines TRBV28 with TRBJ1-1; TRBD1 agrees at 10 bases. CDR1 MDHEN and CDR2 SYDVKM come from the germline V gene. The CDR3 is 17 residues long. Germline trimming cut 1 base from V and 6 bases from J; bases unmatched to any gene: 11. CDR3 coding DNA: TGTGCCAGCAGTTTATTCGGGACAGGGGTGCGGGGCGCTGAAGCTTTCTTT. Translated, it gives CASSLFGTGVRGAEAFF.

CDR3 bases: TGTGCCAGCAATAGAGAGGCCTATGGCTACACCTTC. This gives the protein CASNREAYGYTF. The rearrangement joins TRBV6-1 to TRBJ1-2, with unresolved D. The CDR3 has 12 residues. Germline V lookup: CDR1 MNHNS, CDR2 SASEGT. With 7 bases removed from V and 4 bases from J, the gap between germline ends came to 10 bases.

The CDR3 DNA sequence: TGTGCCAGCAGCGTAGGGGCCGGCAGAGCTTTCTTT. Translating gives CASSVGAGRAFF. The gene calls are TRBV9 and TRBJ1-1; D not certain. This CDR3 spans 12 amino acids. V was trimmed by 0 bases and J by 10 bases, leaving 10 bases between them. CDR1 is SGDLS, CDR2 YYNGEE, per germline. Full variable domain (missing parts from reference TRBV9 and TRBJ1-1): DSGVTQTPKHLITATGQRVTLRCSPRSGDLSVYWYQQSLDQGLQFLIQYYNGEERAKGNILERFSAQQFPDLHSELNLSSLELGDSALYFCASSVGAGRAFFGQGTRLTVV.

V usage is TRBV15 and J usage is TRBJ2-5; 10 positions agree with TRBD2. V lost 1 base, J lost 5 bases, and 7 bases stayed unmatched. Per the germline V gene, CDR1 is LNHNV and CDR2 is YYDKDF (reference sequence). The CDR3 has 16 amino acids. The CDR3 DNA reads TGTGCCACCAGCAGAGGGGGTAGCGGGGGGTGGGAGACCCAGTACTTC. It codes for CATSRGGSGGWETQYF. The full variable domain, in which reference TRBV15 and TRBJ2-5 provide the parts outside the CDR3, is DAMVIQNPRYQVTQFGKPVTLSCSQTLNHNVMYWYQQKSSQAPKLLFHYYDKDFNNEADTPDNFQSRRPNTSFCFLDIRSPGLGDTAMYLCATSRGGSGGWETQYFGPGTRLLVL.

The chain combines TRBV28 with TRBJ1-5; D is uncertain. V was pared by 3 bases and J by 9 bases, with 15 bases between. The CDR3 has 14 amino acids. Germline V lookup: CDR1 MDHEN, CDR2 SYDVKM. CDR3 bases: TGTGCCAGCAGTTTGGCACCCCTTAAAATGCCCCAGCATTTT. This encodes CASSLAPLKMPQHF. The whole variable domain, remainder taken from reference TRBV28 and TRBJ1-5, is DVKVTQSSRYLVKRTGEKVFLECVQDMDHENMFWYRQDPGLGLRLIYFSYDVKMKEKGDIPEGYSVSREKKERFSLILESASTNQTSMYLCASSLAPLKMPQHFGDGTRLSIL.

The rearrangement links TRBV19 to TRBJ1-5; TRBD1 matches at 9 bases. The germline gives CDR1 LNHDA, CDR2 SQIVND (reference sequence). The CDR3 is 14 amino acids. The V segment lost 1 base and the J segment 6 bases; nucleotides outside the gene matches: 1. The CDR3 here is CASSIGQGGQPQHF. The CDR3 DNA is TGTGCCAGTAGTATAGGACAGGGGGGTCAGCCCCAGCATTTT.

This chain links TRBV11-2 with TRBJ2-5; the match to TRBD1 covers 9 bases. Trimming took 5 bases from V and 4 from J; bases not matched to a gene: 5. The length of the CDR3 is 14 residues. CDR1 SGHAT and CDR2 FQNNGV come from the germline V gene. In nucleotides, the CDR3 is TGTGCCAGCAGCCTCGGACAGGGGTTAGAGACCCAGTACTTC. Its protein is CASSLGQGLETQYF.

The V gene is TRBV18, the J gene TRBJ2-5, with D possibly being TRBD1 (5 bases). Trimming left V 3 bases short and J 1 base short, with 12 bases between. CDR1 is KGHSH and CDR2 is LQKENI in the germline V gene. CDR3 length: 15 residues. This chain's CDR3 is CASSPTKGVQETQYF. The CDR3, as DNA: TGTGCCAGCTCACCGACAAAAGGGGTCCAAGAGACCCAGTACTTC.

In this sample, this clone turned up once. The rearrangement uses TRBV4-1 and TRBJ2-7; the match to TRBD2 covers 9 bases. This CDR3 is built from 19 residues. Trimming took 0 bases from V and 3 from J; bases not matched to a gene: 15. CDR1 is MGHRA and CDR2 is YSYEKL in the germline V gene. The CDR3 sequence: CASSQDNALVGGGGYEQYF. CDR3 DNA sequence: TGCGCCAGCAGCCAAGATAATGCCCTAGTGGGCGGGGGGGGCTACGAGCAGTACTTC.

The chain is built from TRBV7-3 and TRBJ2-3, with D possibly matching TRBD2 (5 bases). The CDR3 length is 14 residues. The V gene's germline CDR1 is SGHTA and CDR2 FQGTGA. The V gene lost 5 bases and the J gene lost 2 bases, with 11 bases spanning the gap. CDR3 in DNA: TGTGCCAGCAGCAAGAGCCGGGACACAGATACGCAGTATTTT. Translating gives CASSKSRDTDTQYF.

The chain uses TRBV7-9 and TRBJ2-1, with D perhaps matching TRBD2 (5 bases). Germline-derived CDR1 and CDR2 are SEHNR and FQNEAQ (reference sequence). V was pared by 3 bases and J by 6 bases, with 12 bases between. This CDR3 spans 14 amino acids. DNA of the CDR3: TGTGCCAGCAGCTTTTACCTAGCCGGCAATGAGCAGTTCTTC. It encodes CASSFYLAGNEQFF.